This TCR beta chain was recovered during a study of T cells in Graves' hyperthyroidism and ophthalmopathy. Regions amplified from RNA transcripts were the TCR beta CDR3 regions. The TCR CDR3 was amplified in a first-round RT-PCR using the HTBI primer set. TCRdb reprocessed the multiplex PCR reads with MiXCR, giving one entry per CDR3 protein. Seen here are fewer than 450,000 distinct CDR3 sequences, approximately 18% observed once, and the top ten hold 30% to 40%. With respect to this clonotype: Mismatch with germline at one junction end may stem from a read error.

Germline lookup yields CDR1 SGHAT and CDR2 FQNNGV. CDR3 length equals 15 residues. The chain couples TRBV11-2 to TRBJ2-3; 7 bases agree with TRBD1. The TCR originated in a woman in her thirties with Graves' hyperthyroidism that later progressed to Graves' ophthalmopathy. The sample consisted of blood. The CDR3 coding sequence is TGTGCCAGCAGCTTAGGCTGGACTGGGACAGATTCGCAGTATTTT. Its translation: CASSLGWTGTDSQYF.